This T cell receptor (beta chain) was identified in a study of CD8+ T cells in alopecia areata. TCR sequencing used cDNA made by reverse transcription of extracted RNA. The protocol was immunoSEQ multiplex PCR, while the TCRdb copy is restricted to in-frame clones and leaves out a portion. The repertoire has 130,000 or so clones, approximately 60% of them found once; the top ten carry roughly 5%. The germline CDR1 and CDR2 sequences are SGDLS and YYNGEE. The CDR3 runs 17 residues. Trimming took off 0 bases at V and 3 bases at J, with 16 bases between the two ends. As to treatment: oral pan-JAK inhibitor, 5-10 mg twice daily. Both peripheral blood and punch biopsies of lesional scalp skin were obtained from patients who had alopecia areata.

Sequencing was performed on CD4+ T cells sorted from blood, taken at week 4, from a patient treated with tofacitinib. The receptor was isolated from a human donor with alopecia areata. The chain joins TRBV9 to TRBJ2-1, with D possibly matching TRBD2 (6 bases). The CDR3 protein is CASSVEIGRRVYNEQFF. The CDR3, as DNA: TGTGCCAGCAGCGTAGAAATCGGGCGGAGGGTCTACAATGAGCAGTTCTTC.